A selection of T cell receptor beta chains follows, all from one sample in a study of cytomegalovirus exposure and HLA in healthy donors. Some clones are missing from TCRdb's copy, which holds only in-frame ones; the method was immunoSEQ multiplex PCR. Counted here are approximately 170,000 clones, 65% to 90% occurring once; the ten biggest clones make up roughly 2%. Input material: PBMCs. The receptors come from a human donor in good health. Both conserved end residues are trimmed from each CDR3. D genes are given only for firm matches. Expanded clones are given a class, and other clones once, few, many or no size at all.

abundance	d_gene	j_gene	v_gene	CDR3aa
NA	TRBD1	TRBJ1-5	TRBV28	AIALTGVINQPQH
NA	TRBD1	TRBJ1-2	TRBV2	ATRDRESGYT
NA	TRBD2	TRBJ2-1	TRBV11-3	ASSGRQGTVLAGANNEQF
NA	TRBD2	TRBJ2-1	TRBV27	ASSLSSGGGSEQF
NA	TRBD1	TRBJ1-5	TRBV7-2	ASAGGLNQPQH
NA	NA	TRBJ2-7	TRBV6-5	ASSYLYEQY
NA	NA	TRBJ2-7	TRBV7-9	ASSPGPYEQY
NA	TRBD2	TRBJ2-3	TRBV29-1	SDKGLAFTDTQY
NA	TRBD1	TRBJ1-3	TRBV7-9	ASSSVDRVGNTIY
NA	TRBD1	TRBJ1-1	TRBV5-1	ASKRGTDTEAF
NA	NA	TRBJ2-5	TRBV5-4	ASSLMTSRETQY
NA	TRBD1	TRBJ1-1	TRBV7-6	ASSLTPGQGVNTEAF
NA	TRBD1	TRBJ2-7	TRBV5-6	ASSFSQGSFYEQY
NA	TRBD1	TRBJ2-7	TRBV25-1	ASSELSPGTGREQY
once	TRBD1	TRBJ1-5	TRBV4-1	ASSQGTGLSQPQH
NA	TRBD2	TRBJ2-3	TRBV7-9	ASSLEGLLNTDTQY
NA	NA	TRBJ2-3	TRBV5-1	ASSPVLGARDTQY
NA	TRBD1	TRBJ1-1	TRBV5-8	ASTLTGFAEAF
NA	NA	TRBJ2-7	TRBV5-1	ASSLRGYEQY
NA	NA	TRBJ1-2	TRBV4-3	ASSQEVTGSVGYT
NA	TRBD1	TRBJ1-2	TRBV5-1	ASSSTGDSGGYT
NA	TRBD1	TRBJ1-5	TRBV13	ASSSGQGSQPQH
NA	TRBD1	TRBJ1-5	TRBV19	ASKTGQGVGQPQH
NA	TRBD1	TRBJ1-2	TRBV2	ASNSGTGGNFYT
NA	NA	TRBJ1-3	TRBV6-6	ASSRMGIENTIY
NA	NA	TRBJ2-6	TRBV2	ASSGQKTGANVLT
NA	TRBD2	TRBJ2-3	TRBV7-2	ASSERGVTDTQY
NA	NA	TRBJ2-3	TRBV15	ATSREVGVTDTQY
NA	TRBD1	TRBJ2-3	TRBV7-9	ASSLKGQGAADTQY
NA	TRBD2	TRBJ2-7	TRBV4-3	ASSQGTSGAYEQY
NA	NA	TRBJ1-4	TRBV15	ATSREILGGNYEKLF
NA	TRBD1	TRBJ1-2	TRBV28	ASTLGGRDYGYT
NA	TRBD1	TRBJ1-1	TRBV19	ASSQQQGAMTEAF
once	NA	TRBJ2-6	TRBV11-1	ASSSQGAGANVLT
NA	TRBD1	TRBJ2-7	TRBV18	ASSSRDRVDYEQY
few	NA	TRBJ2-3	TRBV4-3	ASSQESSGTQY
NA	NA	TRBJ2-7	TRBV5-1	ASSLGTDFLSYEQY
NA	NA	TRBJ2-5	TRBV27	ASSLRLGGETQY
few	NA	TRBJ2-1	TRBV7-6	ASSSRAGSSYNEQF
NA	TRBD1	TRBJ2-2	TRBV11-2	ASSLRDRGGNTGELF
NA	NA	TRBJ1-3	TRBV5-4	ASIDRQSSGNTIY
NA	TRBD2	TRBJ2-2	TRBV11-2	ASSLNPAGGAGELF
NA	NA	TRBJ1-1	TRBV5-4	ASSPQEGSTEAF
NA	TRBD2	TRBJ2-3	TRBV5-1	ASSLAPLAGETDTQY
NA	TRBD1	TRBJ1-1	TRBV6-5	ASSYGQGSEAF